This TCR beta chain was captured by sequencing in a study of shared clonotypes between healthy human individuals. Findings and caveats of the study: A handful of donors held around 5% of naive CD4 clonotypes in common.

Note on this clone: What it recognizes is unknown.

200 to 250 ng DNA, 25,000 to 30,000 T cell genomes, went into each sorted-subset replicate PCR. The protocol was immunoSEQ multiplex PCR, while the TCRdb copy is restricted to in-frame clones and leaves out a portion. The table includes over a million clones, 97% to 99% detected once. The clonotype comes from a man aged 25 to 45 in good health. The sequenced sample was naive CD4+ T cells sorted from blood. The subset was: CD45RA+ positively selected.

This CDR3 is CSALTRLEAFF. Here the CDR3 DNA reads TGCAGTGCTCTGACACGACTTGAAGCTTTCTTT. The rearrangement joins TRBV20-1 to TRBJ1-1; D gene uncertain. The V gene's germline CDR1 is DFQATT and CDR2 SNEGSKA (reference sequence). The V end was cut by 5 bases, the J end by 7 bases, with 11 bases between. There are 11 residues in the CDR3.